A selection of T cell receptor beta chains follows, all from one sample in a study of patients and donors after allogeneic stem cell transplantation. TCRdb re-derived calls from the RT-PCR reads in MiXCR, one entry per CDR3 protein. The sample lists about 410,000 distinct CDR3 sequences; around 16% were seen once. The sample taken for sequencing was blood, either unsorted or a sorted T cell fraction (not recorded which). The receptors come from a human donor who was either an allogeneic HSCT recipient or a stem cell or donor lymphocyte infusion donor (not recorded which). It is not recorded whose cells these are; they may come from a transplant donor. CDR3s include the opening cysteine and the closing phenylalanine or tryptophan. The order of the fields is J gene, clone size, D gene, V gene, CDR3 protein, CDR3 DNA. D genes are given only for firm matches. The size field is filled for only some rows; it gives once, few, many or a size class.

j_call: TRBJ2-5; clone_size: many; d_call: TRBD1; v_call: TRBV14; cdr3_aa: CASSQARDRSSQETQYF; cdr3_nt: TGTGCCAGCAGCCAAGCCAGGGACAGGTCTTCCCAAGAGACCCAGTACTTC
j_call: TRBJ2-2; clone_size: NA; d_call: TRBD2; v_call: TRBV20-1; cdr3_aa: CSASVPGLAGKGELFF; cdr3_nt: TGCAGTGCTAGTGTGCCGGGACTAGCGGGGAAGGGGGAGCTGTTTTTT
j_call: TRBJ1-3; clone_size: many; d_call: TRBD1; v_call: TRBV20-1; cdr3_aa: CSAQGDGALSGNTIYF; cdr3_nt: TGCAGTGCCCAGGGGGACGGAGCTCTCTCTGGAAACACCATATATTTT
j_call: TRBJ2-5; clone_size: NA; d_call: NA; v_call: TRBV24-1; cdr3_aa: CATSAVAGWGTQYF; cdr3_nt: TGTGCCACCAGTGCCGTCGCTGGCTGGGGTACCCAGTACTTC
j_call: TRBJ1-1; clone_size: NA; d_call: NA; v_call: TRBV12-3/TRBV12-4; cdr3_aa: CAAARGTTEAFF; cdr3_nt: TGTGCCGCAGCCCGGGGGACGACTGAAGCTTTCTTT
j_call: TRBJ2-1; clone_size: NA; d_call: TRBD2; v_call: TRBV27; cdr3_aa: CASSPKSLAGAYNEQFF; cdr3_nt: TGTGCCAGCTCTCCTAAGTCCCTAGCGGGGGCATACAATGAGCAGTTCTTC
j_call: TRBJ2-7; clone_size: once; d_call: TRBD2; v_call: TRBV20-1; cdr3_aa: CSARTSGYEQYF; cdr3_nt: TGCAGTGCCAGGACTAGCGGCTACGAGCAGTACTTC
j_call: TRBJ1-2; clone_size: NA; d_call: NA; v_call: TRBV2; cdr3_aa: CASSEAQRGDGYTF; cdr3_nt: TGTGCCAGCAGTGAAGCGCAGAGGGGTGATGGCTACACCTTC
j_call: TRBJ2-3; clone_size: few; d_call: NA; v_call: TRBV3-1; cdr3_aa: CASSRDLKTSTDTQYF; cdr3_nt: TGTGCCAGCAGCCGAGACCTAAAGACTAGCACAGATACGCAGTATTTT
j_call: TRBJ2-1; clone_size: many; d_call: TRBD1; v_call: TRBV5-1; cdr3_aa: CASSLGDREWNEQFF; cdr3_nt: TGCGCCAGCAGCTTGGGAGACAGGGAGTGGAATGAGCAGTTCTTC
j_call: TRBJ2-5; clone_size: NA; d_call: NA; v_call: TRBV2; cdr3_aa: CASSGLRQKQETQYF; cdr3_nt: TGTGCCAGCAGTGGGTTAAGACAGAAACAAGAGACCCAGTACTTC
j_call: TRBJ2-2; clone_size: NA; d_call: NA; v_call: TRBV7-8; cdr3_aa: CASSFPGTNTGELFF; cdr3_nt: TGTGCCAGCAGCTTTCCCGGGACCAACACCGGGGAGCTGTTTTTT
j_call: TRBJ2-2; clone_size: NA; d_call: TRBD2; v_call: TRBV12-3/TRBV12-4; cdr3_aa: CASIGLAGDTGELFF; cdr3_nt: TGTGCCAGCATCGGACTAGCGGGTGATACCGGGGAGCTGTTTTTT
j_call: TRBJ1-1; clone_size: few; d_call: NA; v_call: TRBV30; cdr3_aa: CAWSPYFLVTEAFF; cdr3_nt: TGTGCCTGGAGTCCCTATTTTCTCGTCACTGAAGCTTTCTTT